A single sample gave rise to the 2 T cell receptor beta chains below, sequenced in a study of blood T cell repertoires in COVID-19. Method: immunoSEQ multiplex PCR; TCRdb's copy keeps in-frame clones and lacks some. The sample records about 160,000 clones, 60% to 85% being singletons. The source material was peripheral blood. All receptors come from a woman in her fifties or sixties with COVID-19, enrolled during active disease.

This clone showed up just once. V is TRBV5-4 and J is TRBJ2-3; perhaps TRBD1 as D (5 bases). Trimming stripped 6 bases from V and 2 bases from J, with 13 bases between. The CDR3 extends over 14 amino acids. From germline, CDR1 is SGHNT and CDR2 YYREEE (reference sequence). The CDR3 loop reads CASTSRGPTDTQYF. As DNA, the CDR3 is TGTGCCAGCACTTCAAGGGGTCCCACAGATACGCAGTATTTT.

The chain has TRBV5-1 and TRBJ1-1, with 8 positions matching TRBD1. The V segment lost 3 bases and the J segment 1 base; nucleotides outside the gene matches: 5. Germline V gives CDR1 SGHRS, CDR2 YFSETQ. The CDR3 consists of 15 residues. The CDR3 reads CASSSWTGPNTEAFF. CDR3 sequence (DNA): TGCGCCAGCAGCTCATGGACAGGGCCGAACACTGAAGCTTTCTTT.